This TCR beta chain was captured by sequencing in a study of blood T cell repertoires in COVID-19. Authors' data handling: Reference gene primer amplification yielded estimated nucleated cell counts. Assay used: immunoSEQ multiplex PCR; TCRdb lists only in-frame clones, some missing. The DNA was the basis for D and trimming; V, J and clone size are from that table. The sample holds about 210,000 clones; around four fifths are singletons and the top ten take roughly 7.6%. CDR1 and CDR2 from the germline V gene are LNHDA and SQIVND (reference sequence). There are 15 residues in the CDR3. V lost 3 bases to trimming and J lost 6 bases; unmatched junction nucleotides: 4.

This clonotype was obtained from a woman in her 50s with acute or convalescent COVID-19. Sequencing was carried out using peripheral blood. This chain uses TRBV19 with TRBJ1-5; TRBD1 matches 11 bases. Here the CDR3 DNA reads TGTGCCAGTAGTATCCCCGGGACAGGGGGTCAGCCCCAGCATTTT. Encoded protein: CASSIPGTGGQPQHF. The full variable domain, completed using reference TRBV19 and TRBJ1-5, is DGGITQSPKYLFRKEGQNVTLSCEQNLNHDAMYWYRQDPGQGLRLIYYSQIVNDFQKGDIAEGYSVSREKKESFPLTVTSAQKNPTAFYLCASSIPGTGGQPQHFGDGTRLSIL.